The entry below describes one T cell receptor (beta chain). This specimen comes from a study of blood T cell repertoires in COVID-19. This table comes from immunoSEQ multiplex PCR, and its TCRdb copy is limited to in-frame clones, with some not included. This sample carries 490,000 or so clones, over 75% of them seen once, and the ten largest clones take roughly 1.9%. Recruits, aged about 18 to 95 years, lived in some 25 US areas. Sequenced: PBMCs or T cells enriched from blood (not recorded which). The sequence came from a woman aged 35 to 49 who had recovered from COVID-19.

The CDR3 loop reads CASSFTGAMNTEAFF. CDR3 sequence (DNA): TGTGCCAGCAGTTTCACAGGGGCAATGAACACTGAAGCTTTCTTT. The rearrangement joins TRBV27 to TRBJ1-1; TRBD1 matches at 7 bases. Germline-derived CDR1 and CDR2 are MNHEY and SMNVEV (reference sequence). The CDR3 totals 15 residues. The V segment lost 3 bases and the J segment 0 bases; nucleotides outside the gene matches: 4.